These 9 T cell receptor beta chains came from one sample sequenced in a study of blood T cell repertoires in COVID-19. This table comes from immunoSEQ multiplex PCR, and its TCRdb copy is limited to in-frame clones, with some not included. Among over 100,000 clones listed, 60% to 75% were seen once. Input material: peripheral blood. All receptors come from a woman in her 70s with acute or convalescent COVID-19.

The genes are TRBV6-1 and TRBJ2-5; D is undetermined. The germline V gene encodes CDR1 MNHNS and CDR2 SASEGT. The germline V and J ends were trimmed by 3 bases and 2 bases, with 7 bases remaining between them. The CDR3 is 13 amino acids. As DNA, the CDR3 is TGTGCCAGCAGTGAGAGTCATCAAGAGACCCAGTACTTC. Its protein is CASSESHQETQYF.

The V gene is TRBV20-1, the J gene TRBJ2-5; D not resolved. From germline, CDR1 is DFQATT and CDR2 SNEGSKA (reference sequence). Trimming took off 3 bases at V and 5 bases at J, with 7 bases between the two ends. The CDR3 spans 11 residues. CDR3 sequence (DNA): TGCAGTGCTAGGTTCTCCGAGACCCAGTACTTC. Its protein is CSARFSETQYF.

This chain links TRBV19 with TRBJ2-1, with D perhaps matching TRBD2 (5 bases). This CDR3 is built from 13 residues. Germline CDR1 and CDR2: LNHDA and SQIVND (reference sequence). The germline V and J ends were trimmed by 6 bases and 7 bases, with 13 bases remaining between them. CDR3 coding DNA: TGTGCCAGTAGGCCTTTGACGGGGAATGAGCAGTTCTTC. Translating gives CASRPLTGNEQFF.

Here the CDR3 DNA reads TGTGCCAGCAGTCTCTTATACTACAATGAGCAGTTCTTC. It yields the protein CASSLLYYNEQFF. The rearrangement uses TRBV28 and TRBJ2-1; no clear D gene. The CDR3 consists of 13 residues. The V and J ends lost 5 bases and 3 bases respectively, with 8 bases between them. Germline assignment: CDR1 MDHEN and CDR2 SYDVKM.

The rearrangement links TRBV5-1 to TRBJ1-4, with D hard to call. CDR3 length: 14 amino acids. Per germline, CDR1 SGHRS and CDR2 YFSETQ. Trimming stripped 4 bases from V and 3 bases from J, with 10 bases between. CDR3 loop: CASSPQPANEKLFF. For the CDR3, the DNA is TGCGCCAGCAGCCCACAGCCCGCTAATGAAAAACTGTTTTTT.

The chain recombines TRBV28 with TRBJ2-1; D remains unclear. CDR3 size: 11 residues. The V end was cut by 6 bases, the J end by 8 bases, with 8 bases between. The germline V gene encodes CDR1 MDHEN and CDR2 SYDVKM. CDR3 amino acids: CASRSPDEQFF. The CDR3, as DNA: TGTGCCAGCAGATCACCGGATGAGCAGTTCTTC.

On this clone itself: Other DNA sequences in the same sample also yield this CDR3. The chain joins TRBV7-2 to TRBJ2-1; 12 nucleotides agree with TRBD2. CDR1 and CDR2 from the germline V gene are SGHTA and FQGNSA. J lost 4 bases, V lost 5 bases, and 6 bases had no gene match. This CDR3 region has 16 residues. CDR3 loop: CASSLWTSGAYNEQFF. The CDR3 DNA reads TGTGCCAGCAGCCTGTGGACTAGCGGGGCATACAATGAGCAGTTCTTC.

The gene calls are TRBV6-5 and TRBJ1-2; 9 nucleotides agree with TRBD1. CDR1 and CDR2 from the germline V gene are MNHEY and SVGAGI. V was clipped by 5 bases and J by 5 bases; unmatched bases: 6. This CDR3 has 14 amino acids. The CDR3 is CASSNPGQGYGYTF. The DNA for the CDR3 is TGTGCCAGCAGTAACCCAGGACAGGGGTATGGCTACACCTTC.

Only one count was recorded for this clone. CDR3 residues: CASSVRGGRSYNEQFF. The CDR3 region has the DNA TGTGCCAGCAGTGTCCGCGGGGGGAGGTCCTACAATGAGCAGTTCTTC. The rearrangement uses TRBV2 and TRBJ2-1, with TRBD2 matching over 8 bases. The CDR3 has 16 residues. Per the germline V gene, CDR1 is SNHLY and CDR2 is FYNNEI. The V segment lost 4 bases and the J segment 1 base; nucleotides outside the gene matches: 6.